These T cell receptor beta chains were read from a single sample in a study of shared clonotypes between healthy human individuals. Sequenced by immunoSEQ multiplex PCR; TCRdb stores in-frame clones only, minus some. In the table there are 90,000 to 100,000 clones, 40% to 55% of which are singletons. The sequenced material came from PBMCs. The receptors stem from a woman aged 40 to 50 in good health. Some clones in this sample may be carry-over from other donors' samples. CDR3s include the opening cysteine and the closing phenylalanine or tryptophan. A D gene is named only where the DNA matches it firmly. Only some rows state a clone size, as once, few, many or a class for expanded clones.

d_call	j_call	clone_size	v_call	cdr3_nt	cdr3_aa
.	TRBJ1-6	many	TRBV30	TGTGCCTGGAGTGTAAATAATTCACCCCTCCACTTT	CAWSVNNSPLHF
.	TRBJ1-6	.	TRBV5-1	TGCGCCAGCAGCACCGGCGGGAATTCACCCCTCCACTTT	CASSTGGNSPLHF
TRBD1	TRBJ1-4	.	TRBV6-5	TGTGCCAGCAGGGCCTGGACAGGGTCGGACGAAAAACTGTTTTTT	CASRAWTGSDEKLFF
.	TRBJ2-1	many	TRBV5-1	TGCGCCAGCAGCCCGAGTGGAGGGGAGCAGTTCTTC	CASSPSGGEQFF
.	TRBJ1-5	many	TRBV29-1	TGCAGCGTTGGGGAGGAACAGCCCCAGCATTTT	CSVGEEQPQHF
.	TRBJ1-5	.	TRBV30	TGTGCCTGGAGTGTACAGGGTAATCAGCCCCAGCATTTT	CAWSVQGNQPQHF
TRBD1	TRBJ2-7	.	TRBV18	TGTGCCAGCTCAAGACAGTCCCGGGGACAGCCAACCTACGAGCAGTACTTC	CASSRQSRGQPTYEQYF
TRBD1	TRBJ2-4	many	TRBV29-1	TGCAGCGTTGAAGGGGACAGAAACATTCAGTACTTC	CSVEGDRNIQYF
.	TRBJ1-2	.	TRBV30	TGTGCCTGGAGTGTACGGGGGGAGTTGAGCTACACCTTC	CAWSVRGELSYTF
TRBD2	TRBJ2-6	.	TRBV19	TGTGCCAGTCAGGGCGGGGGGAGCGGGGCCAACGTCCTGACTTTC	CASQGGGSGANVLTF
.	TRBJ1-4	.	TRBV30	TGTGCCGGCCTCGGCGGGGACAACGAAAAACTGTTTTTT	CAGLGGDNEKLFF
TRBD2	TRBJ2-7	many	TRBV4-1	TGCGCCAGCAGCCAAGAAGATGACGGGGGGTACGAGCAGTACTTC	CASSQEDDGGYEQYF
TRBD1	TRBJ2-7	many	TRBV7-2	TGTGCCAGCAGCTCACCTGGGACAGTTGGGCAGTACTTC	CASSSPGTVGQYF
.	TRBJ1-3	many	TRBV4-1	TGCGCCAGCAGCCAAGTTGTCCTCCCGCGAAACACCATATATTTT	CASSQVVLPRNTIYF
.	TRBJ2-7	.	TRBV9	TGTGCCAGCAGCGTAGGCTTCCTAGGTTACTACGAGCAGTACTTC	CASSVGFLGYYEQYF
TRBD2	TRBJ2-7	once	TRBV11-2	TGTGCCAGCAGCCCGCGTACTAGCGGGACGACCTACGAGCAGTACTTC	CASSPRTSGTTYEQYF
.	TRBJ2-7	medium-sized	TRBV4-2	TGTGCCAGCAGCCAAACCCAGGGGAGCTCCTACGAGCAGTACTTC	CASSQTQGSSYEQYF
TRBD1	TRBJ1-6	.	TRBV30	TGTGCCGCCACCGGGACAGGACTAAATTCACCCCTCCACTTT	CAATGTGLNSPLHF
.	TRBJ2-3	many	TRBV29-1	TGCAGCGTTGTAACAGATAGCACAGATACGCAGTATTTT	CSVVTDSTDTQYF
TRBD2	TRBJ2-7	.	TRBV9	TGTGCCAGCAGCGTAGAAGTAGCGGGCACCTACGAGCAGTACTTC	CASSVEVAGTYEQYF
TRBD2	TRBJ2-7	many	TRBV5-1	TGCGCCAGCAGTCGGCTAGCGGACTCCTACGAGCAGTACTTC	CASSRLADSYEQYF
.	TRBJ1-4	few	TRBV28	TGTGCCAGCAGTTTGTTGGGGTCGGGAACTAATGAAAAACTGTTTTTT	CASSLLGSGTNEKLFF
.	TRBJ2-7	.	TRBV7-3	TGTGCCAGCAGCTTAAATCCTTCCTACGAGCAGTACTTC	CASSLNPSYEQYF
TRBD1	TRBJ2-5	.	TRBV7-3	TGTGCCAGCAGTCCCCAGACAGGGCACCAAGAGACCCAGTACTTC	CASSPQTGHQETQYF
TRBD1	TRBJ2-7	once	TRBV27	TGTGCCAGCAGATCGACAGGGCTAACCTACGAGCAGTACTTC	CASRSTGLTYEQYF
TRBD2	TRBJ2-7	.	TRBV7-9	TGTGCCAGCAGCTTTTCTAGCGGGAGCAGCGGCGAGCAGTACTTC	CASSFSSGSSGEQYF
.	TRBJ1-1	.	TRBV4-1	TGCGCCAGCAGCCAACCAGCGACAGACATAGTGAACACTGAAGCTTTCTTT	CASSQPATDIVNTEAFF
.	TRBJ2-7	few	TRBV7-9	TGTGCCAGCAGCTTAGATTATAGCGGAAGCTCCTACGAGCAGTACTTC	CASSLDYSGSSYEQYF
.	TRBJ1-5	many	TRBV5-1	TGCGCCAGCAGCTTGGGGTTCGGGAAGCCCCAGCATTTT	CASSLGFGKPQHF
TRBD2	TRBJ2-7	.	TRBV19	TGTGCCAGTAGTAGGGCGGGAGGAAGCTACGAGCAGTACTTC	CASSRAGGSYEQYF
TRBD1	TRBJ1-1	many	TRBV5-8	TGTGCCAGCAGCTTCAGGGGGCTGGGCACTGAAGCCTTCTTT	CASSFRGLGTEAFF
TRBD1	TRBJ2-2	.	TRBV4-1	TGCGCCAGCAGCCAACTTGGACAGGGGCTCGACACCGGGGAGCTGTTTTTT	CASSQLGQGLDTGELFF
.	TRBJ2-7	.	TRBV30	TGTGCCTGGAGTGTACTGGGGCTGATCTCCTACGAGCAGTACTTC	CAWSVLGLISYEQYF
.	TRBJ2-2	.	TRBV5-4	TGTGCCAGCAGCTTTGGAGCGTTCGGGGAGCTGTTTTTT	CASSFGAFGELFF
TRBD2	TRBJ2-1	few	TRBV9	TGTGCCAGCAGCGAGCGGGGCGGGAGTCCCAATGAGCAGTTCTTC	CASSERGGSPNEQFF